The 23 T cell receptor beta chains in this list originate from one sample, sequenced in a study of blood T cell repertoires in COVID-19 (dated by TCRdb to about 2020). Library method: the immunoSEQ multiplex PCR assay. TCRdb's version of the immuneACCESS table is confined to in-frame rearrangements and falls short of the full clone set. An unresolved V gene accounts for under half of the shortfall where checked; the remainder is of unknown origin. Recorded for this sample are over 300,000 clones; about 90% of them occurred a single time. Approximately 6.2% of the sample belongs to the ten largest clones. Sequencing was done on a sample of peripheral blood. These receptors originate from a man in his late teens or twenties with active or convalescent COVID-19.

V and J are TRBV5-4 and TRBJ2-7; 7 bases are a match to TRBD1. The J segment lost 10 bases and the V segment lost 3 bases, leaving 7 bases of the junction unmatched. Germline CDR1 and CDR2: SGHNT and YYREEE (reference sequence). This CDR3 is 12 amino acids long. The CDR3 DNA reads as TGTGCCAGCAGCTCCAAGGGGGCGCGACAGTACTTC. This codes for CASSSKGARQYF.

CDR3 sequence (DNA): TGCGCCAGCAGCCAAGAGGCGGGGGGCACAGATACGCAGTATTTT. It yields the protein CASSQEAGGTDTQYF. The rearrangement links TRBV4-1 to TRBJ2-3, with 7 positions matching TRBD2. The CDR3 has 15 residues. Germline values: CDR1 MGHRA, CDR2 YSYEKL. Germline trimming cut 0 bases from V and 1 base from J; bases unmatched to any gene: 1.

This sequence joins TRBV7-9 and TRBJ2-7; tentative D call: TRBD1 (8 bases). The V end was cut by 1 base, the J end by 0 bases, with 13 bases between. The germline gives CDR1 SEHNR, CDR2 FQNEAQ (reference sequence). This CDR3 comprises 16 residues. CDR3 DNA: TGTGCCAGCAGCTTAGAGGACAGGGACTACTCCTACGAGCAGTACTTC. This translates into CASSLEDRDYSYEQYF. The whole variable domain, remainder taken from reference TRBV7-9 and TRBJ2-7, is DTGVSQNPRHKITKRGQNVTFRCDPISEHNRLYWYRQTLGQGPEFLTYFQNEAQLEKSRLLSDRFSAERPKGSFSTLEIQRTEQGDSAMYLCASSLEDRDYSYEQYFGPGTRLTVT.

The rearrangement links TRBV7-8 to TRBJ2-2; no definite D call. Trimming took 5 bases from V and 6 from J, leaving 7 bases between them. Germline V gene lookup returns CDR1 SGHVS and CDR2 FQNEAQ. This CDR3 has 12 amino acids. In DNA, the CDR3 is TGTGCCAGCAGCCAGCTGGCCGGGGAGCTGTTTTTT. Protein product: CASSQLAGELFF.

The CDR3 DNA reads TGCAGCGTTGAATCGGGGCTAGCGGGGTCCTACAATGAGCAGTTCTTC. Translating gives CSVESGLAGSYNEQFF. The chain combines TRBV29-1 with TRBJ2-1; 9 bases are shared with TRBD2. Per the germline V gene, CDR1 is SQVTM and CDR2 is ANQGSEA. CDR3 size: 16 residues. The ends lost 2 bases at V and 1 base at J; junction bases unmatched: 6.

This chain connects TRBV18 to TRBJ2-7; TRBD2 aligns across 13 bases. Germline trimming cut 2 bases from V and 2 bases from J; bases unmatched to any gene: 6. Germline loops: CDR1 KGHSH, CDR2 LQKENI. The CDR3 loop spans 17 amino acids. The CDR3 reads CASSPFKGLAGAYEQYF. As DNA, the CDR3 is TGTGCCAGCTCACCATTCAAAGGACTAGCGGGAGCCTACGAGCAGTACTTC. Filled out from reference TRBV18 and TRBJ2-7, the complete variable domain reads NAGVMQNPRHLVRRRGQEARLRCSPMKGHSHVYWYRQLPEEGLKFMVYLQKENIIDESGMPKERFSAEFPKEGPSILRIQQVVRGDSAAYFCASSPFKGLAGAYEQYFGPGTRLTVT.

This chain connects TRBV28 to TRBJ1-2, with D perhaps TRBD1 (5 bases). Per germline, CDR1 MDHEN and CDR2 SYDVKM. CDR3 length equals 16 residues. V lost 3 bases, J lost 3 bases, and 17 bases lay in between. Here the CDR3 DNA reads TGTGCCAGCAGTTTTGGAGGGACGGCATCTGACTATGGCTACACCTTC. Encoded protein: CASSFGGTASDYGYTF.

This rearrangement joins TRBV6-5 to TRBJ2-1; unclear D gene. Trimming stripped 6 bases from V and 6 bases from J, with 15 bases between. Germline V lookup: CDR1 MNHEY, CDR2 SVGAGI. There are 14 residues in the CDR3. The DNA of the CDR3 is TGTGCCAGCAGGGAGACCTTAGCCAGCAATGAGCAGTTCTTC. This gives the protein CASRETLASNEQFF.

The chain joins TRBV9 to TRBJ1-5; D call uncertain. V lost 2 bases, J lost 2 bases, and 11 bases lay in between. Germline V gene data show CDR1 as SGDLS and CDR2 as YYNGEE. This CDR3 comprises 15 residues. CDR3 sequence: CASSVGSQGNQPQHF. DNA of the CDR3: TGTGCCAGCAGCGTCGGAAGTCAGGGCAATCAGCCCCAGCATTTT.

In nucleotides, the CDR3 is TGTGCCAGCAGCCCAGGGGTGGCCCTCCCCCTCCACTTT. This encodes CASSPGVALPLHF. V usage is TRBV7-3 and J usage is TRBJ1-6; TRBD1 is a possible D gene (6 bases). The CDR3 extends over 13 amino acids. The V gene's germline CDR1 is SGHTA and CDR2 FQGTGA. The V gene lost 5 bases and the J gene lost 13 bases, with 15 bases spanning the gap.

The chain couples TRBV2 to TRBJ2-3; 7 positions agree with TRBD2. This CDR3 is built from 15 residues. Germline V gene sequence: CDR1 SNHLY, CDR2 FYNNEI. Trimming at V came to 6 bases and at J to 0 bases, leaving 6 bases not matched to a gene. The CDR3 sequence: CASSPSGVSTDTQYF. As DNA, the CDR3 is TGTGCCAGCAGCCCTAGCGGAGTAAGCACAGATACGCAGTATTTT.

The genes are TRBV27 and TRBJ2-3; no definite D call. Trimming stripped 5 bases from V and 6 bases from J, with 12 bases between. Germline CDR1 is MNHEY and CDR2 is SMNVEV (reference sequence). There are 13 residues in the CDR3. This chain's CDR3 is CASSIQVPDTQYF. CDR3 DNA sequence: TGTGCCAGCAGTATCCAGGTACCGGATACGCAGTATTTT.

This chain connects TRBV3-1 (or the pseudogene TRBV3-2) to TRBJ2-7, with D perhaps TRBD2 (6 bases). Trimming shortened V by 8 bases and J by 3 bases, and 17 bases separated the two germline ends. This CDR3 comprises 14 residues. Germline V gene lookup returns CDR1 LGHDT and CDR2 YNNKEL (reference sequence). The CDR3 here is CASEVGGAGYEQYF. The CDR3 region has the DNA TGTGCCAGCGAGGTGGGGGGAGCTGGCTACGAGCAGTACTTC.

This chain connects TRBV19 to TRBJ1-6; TRBD1 matches at 8 bases. V shed 3 bases, J shed 9 bases, and the junction held 7 bases outside the gene matches. This CDR3 is built from 15 residues. Germline V lookup: CDR1 LNHDA, CDR2 SQIVND (reference sequence). CDR3 in DNA: TGTGCCAGTAGTATTGAATCTCAGGGGGCTTCACCCCTCCACTTT. Amino acids: CASSIESQGASPLHF. The full variable domain, in which reference TRBV19 and TRBJ1-6 provide the parts outside the CDR3, is DGGITQSPKYLFRKEGQNVTLSCEQNLNHDAMYWYRQDPGQGLRLIYYSQIVNDFQKGDIAEGYSVSREKKESFPLTVTSAQKNPTAFYLCASSIESQGASPLHFGNGTRLTVT.

This chain connects TRBV7-6 to TRBJ2-1; a possible D gene is TRBD1 (6 bases). The germline V gene encodes CDR1 SGHVS and CDR2 FNYEAQ. V was shortened by 4 bases and J by 10 bases, with 26 bases between the two germline ends. This CDR3 is 17 amino acids long. The CDR3 loop reads CASSYRRPGQSYLEQFF. The CDR3 region has the DNA TGTGCCAGCAGCTACAGGAGGCCGGGACAATCATATTTGGAGCAGTTCTTC.

Comment on this clone: Other nucleotide sequences from this sample produce the same CDR3. The chain joins TRBV9 to TRBJ1-5; D may be TRBD1 (5 bases). V lost 3 bases, J lost 6 bases, and 7 bases lay in between. The germline gives CDR1 SGDLS, CDR2 YYNGEE. The CDR3 extends over 12 amino acids. CDR3 loop: CASSAGGQPQHF. For the CDR3, the DNA is TGTGCCAGCAGCGCCGGGGGTCAGCCCCAGCATTTT. The full variable domain, its missing parts supplied by reference TRBV9 and TRBJ1-5, is DSGVTQTPKHLITATGQRVTLRCSPRSGDLSVYWYQQSLDQGLQFLIQYYNGEERAKGNILERFSAQQFPDLHSELNLSSLELGDSALYFCASSAGGQPQHFGDGTRLSIL.

In its sample, this clone was seen once. The gene calls are TRBV4-3 and TRBJ2-7, with 8 bases aligning to TRBD2. V dropped 1 base and J dropped 3; count of bases not matched to a gene: 5. Germline V gives CDR1 LGHNA, CDR2 YSLEER. This CDR3 is built from 15 residues. The CDR3 coding sequence is TGCGCCAGCAGCCAAGGTAGTAGCGGGGTCTACGAGCAGTACTTC. Translated, it gives CASSQGSSGVYEQYF.

CDR3 in DNA: TGTGCCAGCAGCCAATTGGGGACTAGCGGACTAAGCTCCTACAATGAGCAGTTCTTC. Protein: CASSQLGTSGLSSYNEQFF. V and J are TRBV4-2 and TRBJ2-1; 11 bases are a match to TRBD2. The CDR3 spans 19 residues. J lost 0 bases, V lost 2 bases, and 9 bases had no gene match. Germline CDR1 LGHNA, CDR2 YNFKEQ.

CDR3 DNA: TGTGCCAGCAGTGAACAGGCGGGAGCCTCCTACAATGAGCAGTTCTTC. Protein: CASSEQAGASYNEQFF. V is TRBV6-1 and J is TRBJ2-1; 7 nucleotides line up with TRBD2. This CDR3 has 16 residues. CDR1 and CDR2 from the germline V gene are MNHNS and SASEGT. V was pared by 2 bases and J by 0 bases, with 4 bases of the junction left unmatched.

The CDR3 sequence: CASSLTRTGVNTEAFF. The CDR3, as DNA: TGTGCCAGCAGCTTAACGAGGACAGGAGTAAACACTGAAGCTTTCTTT. V is TRBV7-3 and J is TRBJ1-1, with 7 bases identical to TRBD1. CDR1 is SGHTA, CDR2 FQGTGA, per germline. V trimming: 0 bases; J trimming: 2 bases; junction bases outside the gene matches: 6. The CDR3 runs to 16 residues.

The V call is TRBV25-1, the J call TRBJ1-2, with 8 bases identical to TRBD1. The CDR3 spans 13 residues. CDR1 and CDR2 (germline): MGHDK, SYGVNS. With V trimmed by 4 bases and J by 7 bases, 5 bases remained unmatched. The CDR3: CASSVPGGVGYTF. Here the CDR3 DNA reads TGTGCCAGCAGTGTCCCAGGGGGCGTTGGCTACACCTTC.

This sequence joins TRBV5-6 and TRBJ1-4; tentatively, D is TRBD1 (6 bases). Deletions cut 6 bases from V and 8 bases from J, with 23 bases between. The CDR3 is 16 residues long. Germline V gives CDR1 SGHDT, CDR2 YYEEEE. CDR3 loop: CASTRAGAVPREKLFF. The CDR3 nucleotides read TGTGCCAGCACCAGGGCGGGGGCCGTACCACGGGAAAAACTGTTTTTT.

The chain couples TRBV6-5 to TRBJ2-1; D perhaps matches TRBD1 (6 bases). Trimming removed 10 bases at V and 4 bases at J, with 17 bases between. The CDR3 sequence is 14 residues long. Germline V gene lookup returns CDR1 MNHEY and CDR2 SVGAGI. The CDR3 coding sequence is TGTGCCACCTCAGAGGGCAGGGGTTACAATGAGCAGTTCTTC. Protein sequence: CATSEGRGYNEQFF.